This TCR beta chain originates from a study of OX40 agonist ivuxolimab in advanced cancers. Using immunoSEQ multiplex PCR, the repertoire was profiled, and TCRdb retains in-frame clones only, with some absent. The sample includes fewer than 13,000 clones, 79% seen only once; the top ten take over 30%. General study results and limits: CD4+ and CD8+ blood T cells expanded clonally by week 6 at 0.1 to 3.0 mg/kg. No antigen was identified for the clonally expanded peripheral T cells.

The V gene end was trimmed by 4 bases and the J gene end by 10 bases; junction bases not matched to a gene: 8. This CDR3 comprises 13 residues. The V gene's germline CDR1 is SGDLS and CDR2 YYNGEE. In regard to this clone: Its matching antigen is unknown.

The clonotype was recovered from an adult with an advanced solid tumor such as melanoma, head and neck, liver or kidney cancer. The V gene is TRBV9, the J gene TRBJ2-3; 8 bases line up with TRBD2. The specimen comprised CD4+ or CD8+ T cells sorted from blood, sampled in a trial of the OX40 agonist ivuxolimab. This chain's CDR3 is CASSPPPGGAQYF. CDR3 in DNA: TGTGCCAGCAGCCCCCCTCCGGGGGGGGCGCAGTATTTT.